These 9 T cell receptor beta chains were sequenced from one sample in a study of blood T cell repertoires in COVID-19. The repertoire was sequenced with immunoSEQ multiplex PCR; TCRdb's copy has only in-frame clones and lacks some. The repertoire holds about 240,000 clones, with roughly 80% as singletons. Sequencing was carried out using peripheral blood. The receptors derive from a woman aged 80 or over with acute or convalescent COVID-19.

The chain links TRBV29-1 to TRBJ2-5, with 8 bases lining up with TRBD1. Looked up from germline, CDR1 is SQVTM and CDR2 is ANQGSEA. The CDR3 extends over 15 amino acids. V lost 6 bases to trimming and J lost 5 bases; unmatched junction nucleotides: 14. CDR3 in DNA: TGCAGCGTCGACGGCGTCAGGGGGCGCCGGGAGACCCAGTACTTC. Translated, it gives CSVDGVRGRRETQYF.

The chain couples TRBV30 to TRBJ1-1, with a tentative D call TRBD1 (5 bases). V was pared by 0 bases and J by 0 bases, with 8 bases between. The CDR3 totals 14 residues. CDR1 is GTSNPN, CDR2 SVGIG, per germline (reference sequence). CDR3 in amino acids: CAWSVPGLNTEAFF. The DNA for the CDR3 is TGTGCCTGGAGTGTCCCAGGGCTGAACACTGAAGCTTTCTTT.

Comments on this clone: This sample includes further DNA sequences coding for the same CDR3. V gene TRBV3-1 (or the pseudogene TRBV3-2) combines with J gene TRBJ1-5, with unresolved D. Deletions cut 0 bases from V and 4 bases from J, with 4 bases between. Germline V gives CDR1 LGHDT, CDR2 YNNKEL (reference sequence). This CDR3 is built from 13 residues. CDR3 in amino acids: CASSQDRNQPQHF. The CDR3 bases are TGTGCCAGCAGCCAAGACAGGAATCAGCCCCAGCATTTT.

V is TRBV18 and J is TRBJ1-5; a possible D gene is TRBD1 (6 bases). The CDR3 length is 15 residues. The V gene's germline CDR1 is KGHSH and CDR2 LQKENI. Trimming removed 1 base at V and 1 base at J, with 8 bases between. Here the CDR3 reads CASSPQGTSNQPQHF. The CDR3 DNA reads TGTGCCAGCTCACCACAGGGGACAAGCAATCAGCCCCAGCATTTT.

The CDR3 coding sequence is TGTGCCAGCAGTCCCTGGTCCGGACAGGGAAACACCGGGGAGCTGTTTTTT. Its protein product is CASSPWSGQGNTGELFF. The V and J genes are TRBV28 and TRBJ2-2; 8 nucleotides match TRBD1. The CDR3 consists of 17 residues. V was pared by 5 bases and J by 2 bases, with 10 bases of the junction left unmatched. In germline, CDR1 is MDHEN, CDR2 SYDVKM.

The V gene is TRBV27, the J gene TRBJ1-6; D gene uncertain. Trimming stripped 6 bases from V and 7 bases from J, with 16 bases between. CDR3 size: 15 residues. CDR1 and CDR2 from the germline V gene are MNHEY and SMNVEV (reference sequence). The CDR3 spells CASRTRGQENSPLHF. CDR3 sequence (DNA): TGTGCCAGCAGGACCCGCGGCCAAGAAAATTCACCCCTCCACTTT.

This chain connects TRBV9 to TRBJ1-6, with unresolved D. The germline CDR1 and CDR2 sequences are SGDLS and YYNGEE. This CDR3 has 13 amino acids. Trimming pared 4 bases from V and 8 bases from J, leaving 10 bases between. CDR3 region: CASSLSADSPLHF. Written as DNA, the CDR3 is TGTGCCAGCAGCCTCTCGGCGGATTCACCCCTCCACTTT.

The V gene is TRBV19, the J gene TRBJ2-7; 8 bases agree with TRBD1. CDR1 LNHDA and CDR2 SQIVND come from the germline V gene (reference sequence). Losses at the gene ends were 8 bases for V and 3 bases for J; bases not matched to a gene: 6. The length of the CDR3 is 13 residues. The CDR3 loop is CASPDRGLYEQYF. The CDR3 bases are TGTGCCAGTCCCGACAGGGGTCTCTACGAGCAGTACTTC. Full variable domain (outside the CDR3, taken from reference TRBV19 and TRBJ2-7): DGGITQSPKYLFRKEGQNVTLSCEQNLNHDAMYWYRQDPGQGLRLIYYSQIVNDFQKGDIAEGYSVSREKKESFPLTVTSAQKNPTAFYLCASPDRGLYEQYFGPGTRLTVT.

The chain is built from TRBV2 and TRBJ1-5, with D tentatively TRBD1 (6 bases). The CDR3 runs 15 residues. The V end was cut by 6 bases, the J end by 0 bases, with 12 bases between. Germline values: CDR1 SNHLY, CDR2 FYNNEI. CDR3 coding DNA: TGTGCCAGCAGAGTACAGGGAAATAGCAATCAGCCCCAGCATTTT. Residues: CASRVQGNSNQPQHF.